The T cell receptor beta chain under discussion was sequenced for a study of cytomegalovirus exposure and HLA in healthy donors (dated by TCRdb to about 2017). Regarding the complete study: A later analysis indicated that the 120 validation repertoires were generated on the platform also employed for the 720 or so repertoires of the first cohort. The study combined high-throughput TCR immunosequencing, statistical association of individual TCRs with disease status, and machine learning to predict cytomegalovirus infection status. The study was designed to test whether signatures of past pathogen exposure could be identified by cataloging public T cell receptors. Besides the first cohort of approximately 710 subjects, a separate validation cohort made up of 120 different subjects was used. Results and caveats for the whole study, not just this receptor: A later analysis lacked HLA typing for the validation cohort, so it scored co-occurrence in that cohort across all 110 or so repertoires. It was suggested by the authors that the approach could potentially be generalized to other disease states and immunological phenotypes. The classifier was reported to diagnose cytomegalovirus status with high specificity and sensitivity in both the original cohort and the validation cohort. While some public TCRs were present in many individuals, most TCR sequences turned up only very rarely across donors. In vitro tests confirmed that a few of the cytomegalovirus-associated TCR beta chains recognize cytomegalovirus antigens. The study gave a list of 150 to 200 TCR beta chains associated with cytomegalovirus. In a later analysis, TCRs clustered in the first cohort were found to also tend to co-occur in the 120 or so validation repertoires, with 85% to 95% of cluster scores above 0.

Donors formed part of the validation cohort, which comprised 120 subjects and was distinct from the first cohort of several hundred subjects. The germline V gene yields MRHNA for CDR1 and SNTAGT for CDR2. V gives up 4 bases and J gives up 3 bases, and the segment between their germline ends measures 7 bases. The CDR3 covers 13 residues, taking in both the cysteine and the phenylalanine. Of the read, only the CDR3 DNA is kept; its 39 bases are in frame from base 1. Library construction relied on the immunoSEQ multiplex PCR assay. The paper's data handling went like this. A statistical classification framework was built to diagnose cytomegalovirus status from the catalog of TCR beta chain sequences. Not all clones reach the TCRdb copy of this immuneACCESS table, which keeps in-frame sequences only. Checked studies attribute under half of the gap to unresolved V genes and leave the rest unexplained. The V and J calls and clone size come from that table; D and trimming were worked out from the DNA. This sample holds about 160,000 clones; roughly 91% were observed only once. The ten biggest clones cover 4% to 5% of the sample.

This clone turned up a few times. This receptor's antigen is unknown. One base away there is no much larger clone; base qualities are not given. This sequence was found in a man in his late teens or twenties in good health and CMV-seropositive. Recombination joined TRBV6-4 with TRBJ1-5; the D gene assignment is ambiguous. The specimen sequenced was PBMCs. The DNA sequence reads TGTGCCAGCAGTGCTCAGATCAATCAGCCCCAGCATTTT. Protein translation: CASSAQINQPQHF.